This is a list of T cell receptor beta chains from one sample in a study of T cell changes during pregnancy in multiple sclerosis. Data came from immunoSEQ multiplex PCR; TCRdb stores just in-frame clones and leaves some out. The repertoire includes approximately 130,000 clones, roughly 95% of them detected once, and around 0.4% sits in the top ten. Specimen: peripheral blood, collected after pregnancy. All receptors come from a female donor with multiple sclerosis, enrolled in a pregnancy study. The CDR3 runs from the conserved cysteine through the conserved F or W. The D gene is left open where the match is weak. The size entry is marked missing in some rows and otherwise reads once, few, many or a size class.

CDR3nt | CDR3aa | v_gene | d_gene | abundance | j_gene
TGTGCCAGCATCGGGTGGACGGGAATGAACACTGAAGCTTTCTTT | CASIGWTGMNTEAFF | TRBV25-1 | NA | NA | TRBJ1-1
TGTGCCAGCAGCTTATACGGGACAGGGGACCCCTACGAGCAGTACTTC | CASSLYGTGDPYEQYF | TRBV7-8 | TRBD1 | NA | TRBJ2-7
TGTGCCAGCAGTGAAGGGGCGCGGGTCGCAGATACGCAGTATTTT | CASSEGARVADTQYF | TRBV6-1 | NA | once | TRBJ2-3
TGTGCCAGCAGACAGGGGTCCGGGAACACTGAAGCTTTCTTT | CASRQGSGNTEAFF | TRBV5-4 | TRBD1 | few | TRBJ1-1
TGTGCCAGCAGTTCGATACAGGGGGCACCCTATGGCTACACCTTC | CASSSIQGAPYGYTF | TRBV6-5 | TRBD1 | NA | TRBJ1-2
TGTGCCAGCAGCCCCGGGACTCAAGAGACCCAGTACTTC | CASSPGTQETQYF | TRBV7-9 | NA | NA | TRBJ2-5
TGTGCCAGCAGCCCTACGCCCTACACCGGGGAGCTGTTTTTT | CASSPTPYTGELFF | TRBV7-3 | NA | NA | TRBJ2-2
TGTGCCAGCAGCCCGGCGAGCGAACTTAACTACGAGCAGTACTTC | CASSPASELNYEQYF | TRBV5-4 | NA | NA | TRBJ2-7
TGTGCCAGCAGCGCCGTGGCTAGCGGGAGTGATGAGCAGTTCTTC | CASSAVASGSDEQFF | TRBV6-4 | TRBD2 | NA | TRBJ2-1
TGTGCCAGCAGTTCCCGGACAAAGCCCATCGTTACGCAGCCCCAGCATTTT | CASSSRTKPIVTQPQHF | TRBV28 | NA | NA | TRBJ1-5
TGTGCCAGTGCCGGGACAGCTAACACTGAAGCTTTCTTT | CASAGTANTEAFF | TRBV19 | TRBD1 | NA | TRBJ1-1
TGTGCCAGTAGTCCCCCGGACAGGGCCAGGTTTGGCTACACCTTC | CASSPPDRARFGYTF | TRBV19 | TRBD1 | NA | TRBJ1-2
TGTGCCAGCAGCTTAGGAGGACAGGGGGGCACAGATACGCAGTATTTT | CASSLGGQGGTDTQYF | TRBV7-2 | TRBD1 | NA | TRBJ2-3
TGTGCCAGCAGCCTCACATACCCGATAATGAACACTGAAGCTTTCTTT | CASSLTYPIMNTEAFF | TRBV14 | NA | NA | TRBJ1-1
TGTGCCAGCTCAGCAGAGTTCTTAGGGACAGGGAGCACAGATACGCAGTATTTT | CASSAEFLGTGSTDTQYF | TRBV18 | TRBD1 | NA | TRBJ2-3
TGTGCCAGCAGCTTTGCCGGGGGGGTGGAAAAACTGTTTTTT | CASSFAGGVEKLFF | TRBV5-4 | NA | NA | TRBJ1-4
TGTGCCAGCAAGGGGGGGCACTCCTACGAGCAGTACTTC | CASKGGHSYEQYF | TRBV2 | NA | NA | TRBJ2-7
TGTGCCAGCAGCCTTAGCGGGAGCGCAGCCGAGCAGTACTTC | CASSLSGSAAEQYF | TRBV28 | TRBD2 | NA | TRBJ2-7
TGTGCCAGCAGGGGGCTCTCTGGGGCCAACGTCCTGACTTTC | CASRGLSGANVLTF | TRBV2 | NA | NA | TRBJ2-6
TGTGCCAGTAGTATCTTCGGCGGGAGTGCTTCGTACAATGAGCAGTTCTTC | CASSIFGGSASYNEQFF | TRBV19 | TRBD2 | NA | TRBJ2-1
TGTGCCAGTAGTATGGTGGGAGGGCCGGATGAGCAGTTCTTC | CASSMVGGPDEQFF | TRBV19 | TRBD2 | NA | TRBJ2-1
TGTGCCATCAGGGGGACAGGTTATAATTCACCCCTCCACTTT | CAIRGTGYNSPLHF | TRBV10-3 | TRBD1 | NA | TRBJ1-6
TGTGCCAGCACCTCCGGGAAGGGGGCGGGAACTGAAGCTTTCTTT | CASTSGKGAGTEAFF | TRBV7-9 | TRBD1 | NA | TRBJ1-1
TGCGCCAGCAGCCAAGATGGAGGGACTCGGAAGGATCAGCCCCAGCATTTT | CASSQDGGTRKDQPQHF | TRBV4-1 | NA | NA | TRBJ1-5
TGTGCCAGCAGATCAACAGGGGGGGCCAATCAGCCCCAGCATTTT | CASRSTGGANQPQHF | TRBV28 | TRBD1 | NA | TRBJ1-5
TGTGCCAGCAGTGTGGCAGGCCTGAACACTGAAGCTTTCTTT | CASSVAGLNTEAFF | TRBV28 | NA | NA | TRBJ1-1
TGTGCCAGTAGGTGGACTAGCGGGAGAGCAGGTGAGCAGTTCTTC | CASRWTSGRAGEQFF | TRBV19 | TRBD2 | NA | TRBJ2-1
TGTGCCAGCAGTTCTTATCCGGGAGGGTACAGGGAGACCCAGTACTTC | CASSSYPGGYRETQYF | TRBV27 | TRBD2 | NA | TRBJ2-5
TGTGCCAGTAAGGTAACACCCGGGGGACGGAATGAGCAGTTCTTC | CASKVTPGGRNEQFF | TRBV19 | NA | NA | TRBJ2-1
TGTGCCAGCAGTCCAATCAGTCTAGCGGGACTCACAGATACGCAGTATTTT | CASSPISLAGLTDTQYF | TRBV28 | TRBD2 | NA | TRBJ2-3
TGTGCCAGCAGTTCCCCCCAGGGAGATACGCAGTATTTT | CASSSPQGDTQYF | TRBV27 | NA | NA | TRBJ2-3
TGTGCCAGCAGTTTTTCGGGAGATCAGCCCCAGCATTTT | CASSFSGDQPQHF | TRBV27 | NA | NA | TRBJ1-5
TGCAGCACGGGGCAGGGACTTAATCAGCCCCAGCATTTT | CSTGQGLNQPQHF | TRBV29-1 | NA | NA | TRBJ1-5
TGTGCCACCGGACGGGACAGGGGATCTGAAGTTTTCTTT | CATGRDRGSEVFF | TRBV6-5 | TRBD1 | NA | TRBJ1-1
TGTGCCAGCACTCAGGCAGGGCTGCGCATAGCCGAGCAGTACTTC | CASTQAGLRIAEQYF | TRBV7-8 | NA | NA | TRBJ2-7
TGTGCCAGCAGGGTGGACAGTTTAGCGAACACCGGGGAGCTGTTTTTT | CASRVDSLANTGELFF | TRBV2 | NA | NA | TRBJ2-2
TGTGCCAGCAGTTTCGCTAGCATAGAATCCAGTCTCGATACGCAGTATTTT | CASSFASIESSLDTQYF | TRBV27 | NA | NA | TRBJ2-3
TGTGCCAGCACACAGGAGGGCTCCTACGAGCAGTACTTC | CASTQEGSYEQYF | TRBV7-8 | NA | few | TRBJ2-7
TGTGCCTTACAGGGGAGAGGAATGAACACTGAAGCTTTCTTT | CALQGRGMNTEAFF | TRBV30 | TRBD1 | few | TRBJ1-1
TGTGCCAGCTCACGGACAGGGGGCGATGAAAAACTGTTTTTT | CASSRTGGDEKLFF | TRBV18 | TRBD1 | NA | TRBJ1-4
TGTGCCAGCAGCGTAGTGGTTAGAGTAAGCTCCACTAATGAAAAACTGTTTTTT | CASSVVVRVSSTNEKLFF | TRBV9 | NA | NA | TRBJ1-4
TGTGCCTGTGGGACAGGGGTTTTTTATGGCTACACCTTC | CACGTGVFYGYTF | TRBV30 | TRBD1 | few | TRBJ1-2
TGTGCCAGCTCACCGACAACAACTAGCGGGGGGCCCTACGAGCAGTACTTC | CASSPTTTSGGPYEQYF | TRBV18 | TRBD2 | NA | TRBJ2-7
TGTGCCAGCAGCCAAGAATTTTCAGCGGGAGTTCACTCCTACAATGAGCAGTTCTTC | CASSQEFSAGVHSYNEQFF | TRBV4-2 | TRBD2 | NA | TRBJ2-1
TGTGCCAGTCGGCTCGGCGGGAGGAACAATGAGCAGTTCTTC | CASRLGGRNNEQFF | TRBV19 | TRBD2 | NA | TRBJ2-1
TGTGCCAGCAGGATGGGGACTCTTTTCGAGCAGTACTTC | CASRMGTLFEQYF | TRBV2 | NA | NA | TRBJ2-7
TGTGCCAGCAGCAAAGAAAGGGACTGGAACACTGAAGCTTTCTTT | CASSKERDWNTEAFF | TRBV21-1 | NA | once | TRBJ1-1
TGTGCCAGTAGTATAGCCATCGGACAGTCCTACGAGCAGTACTTC | CASSIAIGQSYEQYF | TRBV19 | NA | NA | TRBJ2-7
TGTGCCAGCAGCTTATATGGGGCTTACAATGAGCAGTTCTTC | CASSLYGAYNEQFF | TRBV7-8 | NA | once | TRBJ2-1
TGTGCCAGCAGCTCGGACAGGTCTCTCTCCTACGAGCAGTACTTC | CASSSDRSLSYEQYF | TRBV11-2 | TRBD1 | NA | TRBJ2-7
TGTGCCAGCAGTTTAAAGGGGTTTAACTACGAGCAGTACTTC | CASSLKGFNYEQYF | TRBV27 | NA | NA | TRBJ2-7
TGTGCCAGCTCACCCGCGGTCCCTCGCACAGATACGCAGTATTTT | CASSPAVPRTDTQYF | TRBV18 | NA | NA | TRBJ2-3
TGTGCCAGCACCCCACCGGGACAGGGTCGCGGGGAGCTGTTTTTT | CASTPPGQGRGELFF | TRBV28 | TRBD1 | NA | TRBJ2-2
TGTGCCAGCAGCCCCTGGGGACGGGGGTTTTACAATGAGCAGTTCTTC | CASSPWGRGFYNEQFF | TRBV7-9 | NA | NA | TRBJ2-1
TGCGCCAGCAGCCAACAGGGGGGCCTGGTCGCAGATACGCAGTATTTT | CASSQQGGLVADTQYF | TRBV5-1 | TRBD1 | NA | TRBJ2-3